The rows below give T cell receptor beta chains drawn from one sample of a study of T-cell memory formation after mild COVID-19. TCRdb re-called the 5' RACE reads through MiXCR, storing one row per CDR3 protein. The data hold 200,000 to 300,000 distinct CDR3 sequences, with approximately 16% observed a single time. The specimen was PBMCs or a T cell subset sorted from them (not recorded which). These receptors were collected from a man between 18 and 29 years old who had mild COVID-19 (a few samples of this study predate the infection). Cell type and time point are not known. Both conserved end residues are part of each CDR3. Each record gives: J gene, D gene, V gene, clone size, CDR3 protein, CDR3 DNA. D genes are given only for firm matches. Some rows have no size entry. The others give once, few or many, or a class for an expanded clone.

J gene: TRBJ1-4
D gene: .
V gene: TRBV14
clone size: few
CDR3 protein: CASSHRQSTNEKLFF
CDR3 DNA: TGTGCCAGCAGCCATAGACAGTCAACTAATGAAAAACTGTTTTTT

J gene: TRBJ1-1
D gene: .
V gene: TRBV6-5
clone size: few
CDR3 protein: CATQGNTEAFF
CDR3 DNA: TGTGCCACCCAGGGGAACACTGAAGCTTTCTTT

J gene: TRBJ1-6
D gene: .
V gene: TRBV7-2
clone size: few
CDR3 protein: CASSLFETAYNSPLHF
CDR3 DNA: TGTGCCAGCAGCTTATTTGAGACGGCCTATAATTCACCCCTCCACTTT

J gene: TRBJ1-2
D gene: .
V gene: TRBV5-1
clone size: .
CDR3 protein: CASSLDVSYGYTF
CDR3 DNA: TGCGCCAGCAGCTTGGATGTTTCCTATGGCTACACCTTC

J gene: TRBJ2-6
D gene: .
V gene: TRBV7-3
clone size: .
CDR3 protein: CASSLNPPGANVLTF
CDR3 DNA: TGTGCCAGCAGCTTAAATCCTCCTGGGGCCAACGTCCTGACTTTC

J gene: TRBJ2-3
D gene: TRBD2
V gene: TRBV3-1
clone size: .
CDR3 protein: CASSLGLAGTIDTQYF
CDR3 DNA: TGTGCCAGCAGCCTGGGACTAGCGGGGACAATAGATACGCAGTATTTT

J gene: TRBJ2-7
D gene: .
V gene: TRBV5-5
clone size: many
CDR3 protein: CASSPGTGTYEQYF
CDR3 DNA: TGTGCCAGCAGCCCCGGGACGGGTACCTACGAGCAGTACTTC

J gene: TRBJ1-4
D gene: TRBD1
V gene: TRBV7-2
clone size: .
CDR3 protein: CASSFLGTGERKLFF
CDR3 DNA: TGTGCCAGCAGCTTTTTAGGGACAGGGGAGAGAAAACTGTTTTTT

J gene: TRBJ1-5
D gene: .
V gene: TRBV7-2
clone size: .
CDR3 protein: CASSLRTAGPQHF
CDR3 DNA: TGTGCCAGCAGCTTAAGGACGGCAGGCCCCCAGCATTTT

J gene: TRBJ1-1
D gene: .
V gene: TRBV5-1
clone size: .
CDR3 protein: CASSTGPGRNTEAFF
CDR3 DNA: TGCGCCAGCAGCACCGGTCCTGGTAGAAACACTGAAGCTTTCTTT

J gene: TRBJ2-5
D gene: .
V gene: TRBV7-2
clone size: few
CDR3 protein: CASSSQYQETQYF
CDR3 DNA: TGTGCCAGCAGCTCCCAATACCAAGAGACCCAGTACTTC

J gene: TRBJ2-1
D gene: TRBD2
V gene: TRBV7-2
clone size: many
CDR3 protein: CASSLGAGGSEQFF
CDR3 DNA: TGTGCCAGCAGCTTAGGGGCGGGGGGTAGTGAGCAGTTCTTC

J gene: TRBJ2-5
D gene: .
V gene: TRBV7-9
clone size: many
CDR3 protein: CASSLSGETQYF
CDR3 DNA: TGTGCCAGCAGCTTATCTGGCGAGACCCAGTACTTC

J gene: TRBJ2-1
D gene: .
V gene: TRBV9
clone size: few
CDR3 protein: CASSPRLNNEQFF
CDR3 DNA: TGTGCCAGCAGCCCACGACTAAACAATGAGCAGTTCTTC

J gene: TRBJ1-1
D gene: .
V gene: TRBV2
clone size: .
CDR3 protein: CASSAETGNTEAFF
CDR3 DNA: TGTGCCAGCAGTGCCGAGACAGGGAACACTGAAGCTTTCTTT

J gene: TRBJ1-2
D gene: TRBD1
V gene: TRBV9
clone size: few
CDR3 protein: CASSAKGRDRSYGYTF
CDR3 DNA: TGTGCCAGCAGCGCGAAGGGCCGGGACAGGTCCTATGGCTACACCTTC

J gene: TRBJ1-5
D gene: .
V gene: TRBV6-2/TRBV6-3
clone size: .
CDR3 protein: CASSSSGQGQYSNQPQHF
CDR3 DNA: .

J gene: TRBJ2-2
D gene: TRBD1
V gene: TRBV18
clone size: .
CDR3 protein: CASSPIGQGRAGELFF
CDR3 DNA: TGTGCCAGCTCACCCATTGGACAGGGGCGCGCCGGGGAGCTGTTTTTT

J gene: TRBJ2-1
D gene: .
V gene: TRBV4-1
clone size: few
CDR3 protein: CASSPVSGNEQFF
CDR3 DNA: TGCGCCAGCAGCCCCGTCTCCGGTAATGAGCAGTTCTTC

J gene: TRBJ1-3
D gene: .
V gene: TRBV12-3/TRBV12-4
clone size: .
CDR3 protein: CASSFWSSGNTIYF
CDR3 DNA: TGTGCCAGCAGTTTTTGGAGTTCTGGAAACACCATATATTTT

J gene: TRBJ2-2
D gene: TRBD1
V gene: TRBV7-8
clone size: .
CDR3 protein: CASRDRGLAGELFF
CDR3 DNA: TGTGCCAGCAGAGACAGGGGGCTGGCCGGGGAGCTGTTTTTT

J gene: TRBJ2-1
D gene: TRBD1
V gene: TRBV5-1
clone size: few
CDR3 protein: CASSPGPGQIYNEQFF
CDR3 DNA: TGCGCCAGCAGCCCTGGACCGGGACAGATCTACAATGAGCAGTTCTTC

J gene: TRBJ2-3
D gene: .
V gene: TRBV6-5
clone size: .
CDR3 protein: CASSPLGTYPTDTQYF
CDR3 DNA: TGTGCCAGCAGCCCCCTCGGGACTTATCCCACAGATACGCAGTATTTT

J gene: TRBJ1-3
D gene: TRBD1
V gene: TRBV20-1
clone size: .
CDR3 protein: CSAPDRRNSGNTIYF
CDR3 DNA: TGCAGTGCCCCGGACAGGCGAAATTCTGGAAACACCATATATTTT

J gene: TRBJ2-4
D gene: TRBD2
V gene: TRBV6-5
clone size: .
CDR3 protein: CASSSPGLGDLYIQYF
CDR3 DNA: TGTGCCAGCAGTTCGCCGGGACTAGGAGATTTATACATTCAGTACTTC

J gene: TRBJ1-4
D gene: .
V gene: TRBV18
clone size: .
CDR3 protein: CASSPPLSGRNEKLFF
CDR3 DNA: TGTGCCAGCTCACCACCGCTGTCCGGTCGGAATGAAAAACTGTTTTTT

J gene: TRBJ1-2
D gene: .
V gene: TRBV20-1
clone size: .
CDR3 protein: CSALTWAQGYTF
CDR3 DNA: TGCAGTGCCCTTACCTGGGCCCAGGGCTACACCTTC

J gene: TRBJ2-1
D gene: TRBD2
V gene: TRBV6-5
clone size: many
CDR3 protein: CASSSPLAGGANEQFF
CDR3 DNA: TGTGCCAGCAGTTCGCCACTAGCGGGAGGGGCCAATGAGCAGTTCTTC

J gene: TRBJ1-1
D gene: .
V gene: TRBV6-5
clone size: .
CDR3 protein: CASSYSWTENTEAFF
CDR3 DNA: TGTGCCAGCAGTTACTCATGGACGGAGAACACTGAAGCTTTCTTT

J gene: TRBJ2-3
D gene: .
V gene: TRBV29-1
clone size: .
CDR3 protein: CSVNRDTRTDTQYF
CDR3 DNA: TGCAGCGTAAACCGGGACACCCGCACAGATACGCAGTATTTT

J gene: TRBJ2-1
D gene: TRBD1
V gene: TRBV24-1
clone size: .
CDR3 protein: CATSAGTGGLHNEQLF
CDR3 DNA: TGTGCCACCAGTGCAGGGACAGGGGGCCTTCACAATGAGCAGTTATTC

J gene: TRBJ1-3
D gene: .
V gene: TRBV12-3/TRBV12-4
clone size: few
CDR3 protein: CASSLALAGNTIYF
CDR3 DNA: TGTGCCAGCAGTTTAGCGCTAGCAGGAAACACCATATATTTT

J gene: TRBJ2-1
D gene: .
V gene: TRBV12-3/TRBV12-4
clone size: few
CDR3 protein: CASSSYWGPNEQFF
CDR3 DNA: TGTGCCAGCAGTTCCTACTGGGGCCCCAATGAGCAGTTCTTC

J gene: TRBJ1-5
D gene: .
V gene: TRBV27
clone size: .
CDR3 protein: CASSLRLPDQPQHF
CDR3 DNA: TGTGCCAGCAGTTTACGGTTGCCGGATCAGCCCCAGCATTTT

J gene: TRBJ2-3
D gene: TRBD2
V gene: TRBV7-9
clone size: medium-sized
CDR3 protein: CASTLGTSGRHTQYF
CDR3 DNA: TGTGCCAGCACCTTGGGGACTAGCGGGAGGCATACGCAGTATTTT

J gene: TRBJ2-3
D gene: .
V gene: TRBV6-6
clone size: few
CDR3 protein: CASSYKDPVLDTQYF
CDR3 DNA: TGTGCCAGCAGTTACAAGGACCCGGTTTTAGATACGCAGTATTTT

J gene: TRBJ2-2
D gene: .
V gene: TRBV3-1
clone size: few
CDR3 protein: CASGHRDYTGELFF
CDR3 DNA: TGTGCCAGCGGCCACAGGGACTACACCGGGGAGCTGTTTTTT

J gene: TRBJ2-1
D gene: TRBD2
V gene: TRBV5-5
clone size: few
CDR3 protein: CASSPRTSLGDEQFF
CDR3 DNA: TGTGCCAGCAGCCCGAGGACTAGCCTCGGGGATGAGCAGTTCTTC

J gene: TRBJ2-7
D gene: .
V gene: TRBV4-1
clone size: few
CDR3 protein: CASSQEVNYEQYF
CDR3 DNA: TGCGCCAGCAGCCAAGAGGTGAATTACGAGCAGTACTTC

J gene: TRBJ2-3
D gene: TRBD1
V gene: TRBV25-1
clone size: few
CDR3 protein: CASGDRGPTDTQYF
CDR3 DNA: TGTGCCAGTGGGGACAGGGGCCCTACAGATACGCAGTATTTT

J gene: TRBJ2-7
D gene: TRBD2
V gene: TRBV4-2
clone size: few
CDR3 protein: CASSRTGLVKYF
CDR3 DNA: TGTGCCAGCAGCCGCACGGGACTAGTTAAGTACTTC

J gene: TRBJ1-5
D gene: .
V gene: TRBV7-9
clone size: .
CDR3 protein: CASSSSDKPAGPQHF
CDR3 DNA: TGTGCCAGCAGCTCCTCGGACAAGCCCGCGGGGCCCCAGCATTTT

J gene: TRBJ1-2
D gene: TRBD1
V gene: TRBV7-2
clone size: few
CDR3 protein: CASSFDRGTNYGYTF
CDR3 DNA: TGTGCCAGCAGCTTTGACAGGGGTACGAACTATGGCTACACCTTC

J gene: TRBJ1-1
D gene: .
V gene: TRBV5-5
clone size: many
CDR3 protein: CASSLDRDTEAFF
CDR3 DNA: TGTGCCAGCAGCTTGGATAGGGACACTGAAGCTTTCTTT

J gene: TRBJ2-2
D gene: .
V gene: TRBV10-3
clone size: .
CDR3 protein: CAISEPLGYTGELFF
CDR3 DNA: TGTGCCATCAGTGAGCCCCTAGGGTACACCGGGGAGCTGTTTTTT

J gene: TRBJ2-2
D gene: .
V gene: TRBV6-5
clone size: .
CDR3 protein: CASSYFSHTGELFF
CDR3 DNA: TGTGCCAGCAGTTACTTCAGCCACACCGGGGAGCTGTTTTTT

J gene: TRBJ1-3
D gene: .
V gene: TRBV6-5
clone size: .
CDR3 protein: CASSYSRGGYGNTIYF
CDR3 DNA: TGTGCCAGCAGTTACTCGAGGGGCGGTTATGGAAACACCATATATTTT

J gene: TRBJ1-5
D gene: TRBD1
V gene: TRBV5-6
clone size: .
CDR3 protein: CASSRDSWSNQPQHF
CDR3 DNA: TGTGCCAGCAGCCGGGACAGCTGGAGCAATCAGCCCCAGCATTTT

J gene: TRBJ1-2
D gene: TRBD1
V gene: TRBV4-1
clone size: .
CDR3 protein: CASSQTGQGPYGYTF
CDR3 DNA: TGCGCCAGCAGCCAAACCGGACAGGGACCCTATGGCTACACCTTC

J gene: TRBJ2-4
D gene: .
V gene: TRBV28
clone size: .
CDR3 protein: CASSFRGPPSKGNIQYF
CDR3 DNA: TGTGCCAGCAGTTTTCGAGGGCCCCCAAGCAAGGGAAACATTCAGTACTTC